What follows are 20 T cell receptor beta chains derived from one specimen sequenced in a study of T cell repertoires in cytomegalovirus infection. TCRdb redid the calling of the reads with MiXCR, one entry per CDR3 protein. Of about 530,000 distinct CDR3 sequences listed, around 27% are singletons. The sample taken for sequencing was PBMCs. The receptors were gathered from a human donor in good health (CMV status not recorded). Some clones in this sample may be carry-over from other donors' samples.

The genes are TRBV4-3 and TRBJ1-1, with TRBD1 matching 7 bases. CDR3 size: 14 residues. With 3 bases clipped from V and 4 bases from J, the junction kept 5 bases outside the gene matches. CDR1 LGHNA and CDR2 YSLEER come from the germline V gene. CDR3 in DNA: TGCGCCAGCAGCCAGAGGGACAGTCGCACTGAAGCTTTCTTT. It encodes CASSQRDSRTEAFF.

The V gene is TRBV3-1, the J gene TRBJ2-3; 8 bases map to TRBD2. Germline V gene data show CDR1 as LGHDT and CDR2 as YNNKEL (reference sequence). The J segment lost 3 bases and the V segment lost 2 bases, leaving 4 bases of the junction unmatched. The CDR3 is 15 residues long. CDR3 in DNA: TGTGCCAGCAGCCAATTACTAGCGGTTACAGATACGCAGTATTTT. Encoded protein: CASSQLLAVTDTQYF.

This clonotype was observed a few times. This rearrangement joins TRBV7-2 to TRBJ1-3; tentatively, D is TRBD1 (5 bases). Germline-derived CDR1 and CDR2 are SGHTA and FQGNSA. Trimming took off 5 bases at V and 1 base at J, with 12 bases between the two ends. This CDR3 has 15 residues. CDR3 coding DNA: TGTGCCAGCAGCCCCGAGTGGGGGTCTGGAAACACCATATATTTT. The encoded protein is CASSPEWGSGNTIYF.

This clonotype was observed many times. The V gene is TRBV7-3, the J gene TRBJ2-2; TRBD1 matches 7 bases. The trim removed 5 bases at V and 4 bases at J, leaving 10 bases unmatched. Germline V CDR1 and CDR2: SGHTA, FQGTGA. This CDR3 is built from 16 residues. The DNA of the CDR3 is TGTGCCAGCAGCCTAAAAGGGGGCGGAGTCACCGGGGAGCTGTTTTTT. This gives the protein CASSLKGGGVTGELFF.

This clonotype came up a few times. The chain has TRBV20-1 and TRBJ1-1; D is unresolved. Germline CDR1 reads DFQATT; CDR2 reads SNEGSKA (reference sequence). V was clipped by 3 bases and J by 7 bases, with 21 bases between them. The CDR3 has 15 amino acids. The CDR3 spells CSARDLTALTLEAFF. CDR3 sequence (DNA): TGCAGTGCTAGGGACTTGACGGCGCTGACCCTTGAAGCTTTCTTT.

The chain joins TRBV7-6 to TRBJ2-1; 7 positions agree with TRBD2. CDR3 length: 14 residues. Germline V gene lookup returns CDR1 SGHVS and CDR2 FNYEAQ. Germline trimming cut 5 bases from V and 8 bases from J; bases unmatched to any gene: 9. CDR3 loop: CASSPAATSDEQFF. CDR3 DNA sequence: TGTGCCAGCAGCCCCGCGGCAACTAGCGATGAGCAGTTCTTC.

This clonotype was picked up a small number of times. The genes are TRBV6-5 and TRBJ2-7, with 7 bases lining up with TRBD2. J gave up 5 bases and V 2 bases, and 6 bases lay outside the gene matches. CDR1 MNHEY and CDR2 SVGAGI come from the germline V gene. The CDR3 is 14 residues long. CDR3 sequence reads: CASSYLRAGNEQYV. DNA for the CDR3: TGTGCCAGCAGTTACCTTAGAGCGGGAAACGAGCAGTACGTC.

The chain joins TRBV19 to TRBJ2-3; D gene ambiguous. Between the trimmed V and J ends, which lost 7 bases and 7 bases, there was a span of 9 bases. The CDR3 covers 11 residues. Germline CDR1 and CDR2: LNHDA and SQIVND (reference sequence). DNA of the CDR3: TGTGCCAGTAAGGGTAGGAATACGCAGTATTTT. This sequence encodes CASKGRNTQYF.

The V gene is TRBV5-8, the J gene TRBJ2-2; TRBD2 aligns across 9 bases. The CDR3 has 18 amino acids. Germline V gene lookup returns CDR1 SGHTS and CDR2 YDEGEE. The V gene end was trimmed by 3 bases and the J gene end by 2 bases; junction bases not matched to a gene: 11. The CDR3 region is CASSWIAGLAINTGELFF. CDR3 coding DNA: TGTGCCAGCAGCTGGATCGCTGGACTAGCGATCAACACCGGGGAGCTGTTTTTT. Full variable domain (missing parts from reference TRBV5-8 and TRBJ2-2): EAGVTQSPTHLIKTRGQQATLRCSPISGHTSVYWYQQALGLGLQFLLWYDEGEERNRGNFPPRFSGRQFPNYSSELNVNALELEDSALYLCASSWIAGLAINTGELFFGEGSRLTVL.

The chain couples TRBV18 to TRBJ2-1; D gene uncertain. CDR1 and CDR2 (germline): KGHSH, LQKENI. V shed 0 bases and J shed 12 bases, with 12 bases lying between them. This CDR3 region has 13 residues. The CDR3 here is CASSPPARVGQFF. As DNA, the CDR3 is TGTGCCAGCTCACCACCCGCTAGGGTGGGGCAGTTCTTC.

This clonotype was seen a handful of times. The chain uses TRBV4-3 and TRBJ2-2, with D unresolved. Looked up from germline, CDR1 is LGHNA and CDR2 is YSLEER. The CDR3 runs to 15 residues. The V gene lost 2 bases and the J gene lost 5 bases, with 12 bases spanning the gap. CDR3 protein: CASSQTPRSTGELFF. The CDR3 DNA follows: TGCGCCAGCAGCCAAACTCCGAGGTCGACCGGGGAGCTGTTTTTT.

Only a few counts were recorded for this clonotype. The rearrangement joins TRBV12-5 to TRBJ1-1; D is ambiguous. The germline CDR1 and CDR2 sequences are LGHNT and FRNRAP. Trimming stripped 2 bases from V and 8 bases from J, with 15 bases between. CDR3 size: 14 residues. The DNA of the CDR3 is TGTGCTAGTGGTTTGCCTCCCGCCGAAGCCGAAGCTTTCTTT. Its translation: CASGLPPAEAEAFF. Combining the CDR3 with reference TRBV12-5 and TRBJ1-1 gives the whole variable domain DARVTQTPRHKVTEMGQEVTMRCQPILGHNTVFWYRQTMMQGLELLAYFRNRAPLDDSGMPKDRFSAEMPDATLATLKIQPSEPRDSAVYFCASGLPPAEAEAFFGQGTRLTVV.

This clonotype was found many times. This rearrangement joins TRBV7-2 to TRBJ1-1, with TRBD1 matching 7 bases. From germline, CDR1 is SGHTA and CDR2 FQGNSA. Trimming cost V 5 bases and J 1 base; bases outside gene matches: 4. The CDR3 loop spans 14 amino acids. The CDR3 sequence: CASSPGQANTEAFF. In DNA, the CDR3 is TGTGCCAGCAGCCCCGGACAGGCGAACACTGAAGCTTTCTTT.

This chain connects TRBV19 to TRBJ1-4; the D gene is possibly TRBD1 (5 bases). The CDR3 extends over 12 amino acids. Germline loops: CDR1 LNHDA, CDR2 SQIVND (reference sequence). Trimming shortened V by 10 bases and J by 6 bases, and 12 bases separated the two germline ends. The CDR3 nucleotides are TGTGCCACAAGAAGAGGGGATGAAAAACTGTTTTTT. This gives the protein CATRRGDEKLFF.

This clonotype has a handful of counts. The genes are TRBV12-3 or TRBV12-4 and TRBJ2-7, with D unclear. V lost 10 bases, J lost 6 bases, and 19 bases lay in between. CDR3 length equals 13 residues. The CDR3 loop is CAISSPGVAEQYF. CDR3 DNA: TGTGCCATCTCCAGCCCGGGCGTTGCCGAGCAGTACTTC.

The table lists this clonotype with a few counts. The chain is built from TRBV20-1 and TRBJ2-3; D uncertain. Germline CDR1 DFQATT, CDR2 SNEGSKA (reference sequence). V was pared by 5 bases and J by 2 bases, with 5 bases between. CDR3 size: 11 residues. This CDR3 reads CSAHYTDTQYF. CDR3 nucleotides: TGCAGTGCTCACTACACAGATACGCAGTATTTT.

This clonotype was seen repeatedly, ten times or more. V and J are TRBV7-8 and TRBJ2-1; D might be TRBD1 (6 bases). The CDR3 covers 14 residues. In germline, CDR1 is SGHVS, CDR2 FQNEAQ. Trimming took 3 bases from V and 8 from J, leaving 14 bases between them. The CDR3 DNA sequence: TGTGCCAGCAGCTTTCACAGGGCTCAGGATGAGCAGTTCTTC. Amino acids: CASSFHRAQDEQFF.

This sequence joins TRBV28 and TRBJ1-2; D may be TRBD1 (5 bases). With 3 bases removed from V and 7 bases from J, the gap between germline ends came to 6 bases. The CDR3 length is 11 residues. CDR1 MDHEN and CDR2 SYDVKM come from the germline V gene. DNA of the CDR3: TGTGCCAGCAGTTTGACAGCTGGCTACACCTTC. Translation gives CASSLTAGYTF.

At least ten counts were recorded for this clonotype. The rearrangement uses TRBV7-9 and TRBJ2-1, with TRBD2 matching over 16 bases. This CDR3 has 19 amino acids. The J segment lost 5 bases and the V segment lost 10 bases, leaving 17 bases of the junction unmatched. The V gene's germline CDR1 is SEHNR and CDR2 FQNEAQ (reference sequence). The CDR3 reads CATSLSPGLAGGPNNEQFF. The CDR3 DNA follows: TGTGCCACTTCTCTGAGCCCGGGACTAGCGGGAGGGCCGAACAATGAGCAGTTCTTC.

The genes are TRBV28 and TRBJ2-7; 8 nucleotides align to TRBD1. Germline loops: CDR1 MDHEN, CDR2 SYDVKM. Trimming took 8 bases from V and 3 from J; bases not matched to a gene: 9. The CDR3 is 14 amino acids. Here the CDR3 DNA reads TGTGCCAGCCGGTCACAGGGGGGCGTCTACGAGCAGTACTTC. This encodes CASRSQGGVYEQYF.